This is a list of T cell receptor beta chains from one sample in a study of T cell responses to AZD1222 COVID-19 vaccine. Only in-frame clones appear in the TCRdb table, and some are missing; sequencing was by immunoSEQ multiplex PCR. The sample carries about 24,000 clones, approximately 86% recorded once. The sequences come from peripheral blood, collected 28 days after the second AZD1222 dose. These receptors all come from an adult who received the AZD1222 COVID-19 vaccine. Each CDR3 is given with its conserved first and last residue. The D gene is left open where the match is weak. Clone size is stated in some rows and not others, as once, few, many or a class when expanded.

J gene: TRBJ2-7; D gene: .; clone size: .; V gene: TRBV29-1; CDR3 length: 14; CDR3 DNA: TGCAGCGTCCAAAGACAGGAAAGCTCCTACGAGCAGTACTTC; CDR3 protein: CSVQRQESSYEQYF
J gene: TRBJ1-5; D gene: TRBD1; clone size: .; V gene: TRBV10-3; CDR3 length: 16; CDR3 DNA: TGTGCCATCAGTGAGAATCCGACAGGGGGCAACCAGCCCCAGCATTTT; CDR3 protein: CAISENPTGGNQPQHF
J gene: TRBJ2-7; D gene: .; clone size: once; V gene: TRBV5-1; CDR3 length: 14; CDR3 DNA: TGCGCCAGCAGCTTGTATCCAGGAACCTACGAGCAGTACTTC; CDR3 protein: CASSLYPGTYEQYF
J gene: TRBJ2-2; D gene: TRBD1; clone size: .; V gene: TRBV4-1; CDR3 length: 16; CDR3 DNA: TGCGCCAGCAGCCAAGATACAGGGGGAACCACCGGGGAGCTGTTTTTT; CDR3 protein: CASSQDTGGTTGELFF
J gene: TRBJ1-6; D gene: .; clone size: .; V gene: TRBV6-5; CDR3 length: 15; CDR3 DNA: TGTGCCAGCAGCCCGACCTTCGACAGCGGTTCACCCCTCCACTTT; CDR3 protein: CASSPTFDSGSPLHF
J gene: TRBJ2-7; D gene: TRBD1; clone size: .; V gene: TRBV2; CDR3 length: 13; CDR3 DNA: TGTGCCATGGGAGGGACAGGGGGAAACGAGCAGTACTTC; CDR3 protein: CAMGGTGGNEQYF
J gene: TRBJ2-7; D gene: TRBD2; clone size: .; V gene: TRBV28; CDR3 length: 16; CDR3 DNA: TGTGCCAGCAGTTTCTCCAGGACTAGCGGGAGCTACGAGCAGTACTTC; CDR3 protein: CASSFSRTSGSYEQYF
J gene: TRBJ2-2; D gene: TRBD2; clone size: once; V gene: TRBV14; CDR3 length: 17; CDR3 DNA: TGTGCCAGCAGCCCGCCCGGGCTAGCGGACTACACCGGGGAGCTGTTTTTT; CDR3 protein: CASSPPGLADYTGELFF
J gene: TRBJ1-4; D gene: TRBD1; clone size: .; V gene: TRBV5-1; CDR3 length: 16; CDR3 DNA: TGCGCCAGCAGCCCTAACATGGGACAGGGAGAGGAAAAACTGTTTTTT; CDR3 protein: CASSPNMGQGEEKLFF
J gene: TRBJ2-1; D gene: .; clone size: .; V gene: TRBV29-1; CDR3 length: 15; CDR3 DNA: TGCAGCGTGGGGGGCCGCCTAGCGTACAACAATGAGCAGTTCTTC; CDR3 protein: CSVGGRLAYNNEQFF
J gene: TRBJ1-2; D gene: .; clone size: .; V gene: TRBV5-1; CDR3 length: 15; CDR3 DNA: TGCGCCAGCAGTTCCGGGACACCCACACCCTATGGCTACACCTTC; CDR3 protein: CASSSGTPTPYGYTF
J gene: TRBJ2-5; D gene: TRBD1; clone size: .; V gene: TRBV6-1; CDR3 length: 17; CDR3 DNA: TGTGCCAGCAGTGATTGGACAGGGGCAAACTTACAAGAGACCCAGTACTTC; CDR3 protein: CASSDWTGANLQETQYF
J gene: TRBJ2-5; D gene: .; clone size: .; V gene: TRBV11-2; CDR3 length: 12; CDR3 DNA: TGTGCCAGCAGCTTAGCAGGGGAGGACCAGTACTTC; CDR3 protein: CASSLAGEDQYF
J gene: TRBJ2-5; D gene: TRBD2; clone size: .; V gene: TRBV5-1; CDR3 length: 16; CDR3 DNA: TGCGCCAGCAGCTTTAGCGGGGGGACGAATCAAGAGACCCAGTACTTC; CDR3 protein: CASSFSGGTNQETQYF
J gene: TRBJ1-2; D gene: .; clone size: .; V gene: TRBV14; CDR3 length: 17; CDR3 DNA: TGTGCCAGCAGCCCCCCGATTAGGGGCCGGGCTAACTATGGCTACACCTTC; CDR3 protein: CASSPPIRGRANYGYTF
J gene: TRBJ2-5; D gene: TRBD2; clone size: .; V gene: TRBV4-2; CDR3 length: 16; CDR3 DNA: TGTGCCAGCAGCCAAGATGTAGCGGGAAGAAAAGAGACCCAGTACTTC; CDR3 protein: CASSQDVAGRKETQYF
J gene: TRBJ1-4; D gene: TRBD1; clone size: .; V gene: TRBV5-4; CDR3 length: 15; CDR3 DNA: TGTGCCAGCAGCCTACGAGCGACAGGGAATGAAAAACTGTTTTTT; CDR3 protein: CASSLRATGNEKLFF
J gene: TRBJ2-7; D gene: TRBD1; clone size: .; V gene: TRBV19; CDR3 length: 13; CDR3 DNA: TGTGCCAGTAGACTGGGACAGGGGTACGAGCAGTACTTC; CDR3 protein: CASRLGQGYEQYF
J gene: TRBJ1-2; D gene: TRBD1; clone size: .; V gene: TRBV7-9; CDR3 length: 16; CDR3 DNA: TGTGCCAGCAGCTTAGGCCGAGGGACAGGCTCCTATGGCTACACCTTC; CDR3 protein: CASSLGRGTGSYGYTF
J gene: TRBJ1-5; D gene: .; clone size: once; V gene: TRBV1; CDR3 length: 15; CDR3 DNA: TGCACCAGCAGCCAAGATTTCAGGGGCAATCAGCCCCAGCATTTT; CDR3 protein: CTSSQDFRGNQPQHF
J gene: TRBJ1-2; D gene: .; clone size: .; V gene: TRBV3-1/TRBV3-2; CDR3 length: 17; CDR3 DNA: TGTGCCAGCAGCCAAGTGGCCCCAGGGATTACCCACTATGGCTACACCTTC; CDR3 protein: CASSQVAPGITHYGYTF
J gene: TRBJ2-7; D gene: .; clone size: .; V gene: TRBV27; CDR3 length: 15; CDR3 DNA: TGTGCCAGCAGCTCCCAGGGGATGTTCTCCTACGAGCAGTACTTC; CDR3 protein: CASSSQGMFSYEQYF
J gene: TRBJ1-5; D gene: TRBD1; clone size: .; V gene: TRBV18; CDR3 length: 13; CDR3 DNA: TGTGCCAGCTCACCGGGACAGAATCAGCCCCAGCATTTT; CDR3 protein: CASSPGQNQPQHF
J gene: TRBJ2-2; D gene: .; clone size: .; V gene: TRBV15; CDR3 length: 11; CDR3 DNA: TGTGCCACCGGGGGGCCCGGGGAGCTGTTTTTT; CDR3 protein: CATGGPGELFF
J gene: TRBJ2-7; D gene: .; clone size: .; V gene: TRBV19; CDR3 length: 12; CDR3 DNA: TGTGCCAGTAGTCCACGAGGGGCCGAGCAGTACTTC; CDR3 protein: CASSPRGAEQYF
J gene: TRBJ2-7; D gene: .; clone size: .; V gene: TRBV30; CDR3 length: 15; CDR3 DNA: TGTGCCTGGAGCCACGGGGAGCTGAGATCCTACGAGCAGTACTTC; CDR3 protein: CAWSHGELRSYEQYF
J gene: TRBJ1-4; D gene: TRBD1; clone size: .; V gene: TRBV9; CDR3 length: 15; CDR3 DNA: TGTGCCAGCAGCCCCGAGGGAGGACAGGGGGTAAAACTGTTTTTT; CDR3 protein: CASSPEGGQGVKLFF
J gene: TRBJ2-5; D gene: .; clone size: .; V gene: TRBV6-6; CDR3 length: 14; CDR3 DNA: TGTGCCAGCAGTTACGGAGACCGGGTGGGGACCCAGTACTTC; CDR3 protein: CASSYGDRVGTQYF
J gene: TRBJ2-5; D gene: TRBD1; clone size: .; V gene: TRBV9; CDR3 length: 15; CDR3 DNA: TGTGCCAGCAGTGAAGGGGGACAGGGTGGGGAGACCCAGTACTTC; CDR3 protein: CASSEGGQGGETQYF
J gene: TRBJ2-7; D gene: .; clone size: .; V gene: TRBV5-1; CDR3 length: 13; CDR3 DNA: TGCGCCAGCAGGGCGGGGCTCTCCTACGAGCAGTACTTC; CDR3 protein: CASRAGLSYEQYF
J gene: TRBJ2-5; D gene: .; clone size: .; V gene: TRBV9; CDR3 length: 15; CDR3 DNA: TGTGCCAGCAGCGTAGCTACAGCTTACCAAGAGACCCAGTACTTC; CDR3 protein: CASSVATAYQETQYF
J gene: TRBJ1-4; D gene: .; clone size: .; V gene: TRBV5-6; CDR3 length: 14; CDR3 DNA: TGTGCCAGCAGCTCGCGACAGTATAATGAAAAACTGTTTTTT; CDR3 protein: CASSSRQYNEKLFF
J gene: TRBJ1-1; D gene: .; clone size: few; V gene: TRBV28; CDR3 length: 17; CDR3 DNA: TGTGCCAGCTCTAACAGTCGATTGAGGGGCAGGAACACTGAAGCTTTCTTT; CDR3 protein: CASSNSRLRGRNTEAFF
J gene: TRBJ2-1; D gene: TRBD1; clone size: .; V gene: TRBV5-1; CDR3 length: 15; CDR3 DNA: TGCGCCAGCAGCGCGGGACAGGGGAGAGGGGATGAGCAGTTCTTC; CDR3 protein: CASSAGQGRGDEQFF
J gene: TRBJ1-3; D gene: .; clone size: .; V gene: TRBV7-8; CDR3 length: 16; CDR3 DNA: TGTGCCAGCAGCCTAGACGAGGGGATCTCTGGAAACACCATATATTTT; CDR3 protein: CASSLDEGISGNTIYF
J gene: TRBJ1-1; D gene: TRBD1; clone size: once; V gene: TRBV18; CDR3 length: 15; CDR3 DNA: TGTGCCAGCTCAGACCGGACAGGAGGCGACACTGAAGCTTTCTTT; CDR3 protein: CASSDRTGGDTEAFF
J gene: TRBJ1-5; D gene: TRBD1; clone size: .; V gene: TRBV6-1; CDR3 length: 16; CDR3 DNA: TGTGCCAGCAGTGAAAGCAGCGACAGGGGCAATCAGCCCCAGCATTTT; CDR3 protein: CASSESSDRGNQPQHF
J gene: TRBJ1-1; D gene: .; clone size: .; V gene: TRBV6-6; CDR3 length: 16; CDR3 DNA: TGTGCCAGCATCCGAGGGGGGGGACCCATGAACACTGAAGCTTTCTTT; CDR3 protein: CASIRGGGPMNTEAFF
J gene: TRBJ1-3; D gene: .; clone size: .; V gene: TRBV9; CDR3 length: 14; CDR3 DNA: TGTGCCAGCAGCGCCGACGGTTCCGGAAACACCATATATTTT; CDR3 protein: CASSADGSGNTIYF
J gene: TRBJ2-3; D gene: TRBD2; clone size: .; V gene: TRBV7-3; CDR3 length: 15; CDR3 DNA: TGTGCCAGCAGCTTACTAGCGGGGGGGCCTAATACGCAGTATTTT; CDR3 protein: CASSLLAGGPNTQYF
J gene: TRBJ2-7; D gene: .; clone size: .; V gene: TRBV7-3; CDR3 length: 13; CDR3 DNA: TGTGCCAGCAGCTTAGGCAGGGCCTACGAGCAGTACTTC; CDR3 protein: CASSLGRAYEQYF
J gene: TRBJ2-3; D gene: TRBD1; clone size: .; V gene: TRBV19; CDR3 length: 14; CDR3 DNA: TGTGCCAGTAAGCCGGGGACAGGAGCAGATACGCAGTATTTT; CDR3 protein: CASKPGTGADTQYF
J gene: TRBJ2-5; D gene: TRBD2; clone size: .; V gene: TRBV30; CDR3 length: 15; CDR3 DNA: TGTGCCTGGAGCCGACTAGCGGGTGCTTTCGAGACCCAGTACTTC; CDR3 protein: CAWSRLAGAFETQYF
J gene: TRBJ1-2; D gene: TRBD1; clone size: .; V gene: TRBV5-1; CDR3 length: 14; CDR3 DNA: TGCGCCAGCAGCTTGGTCGCAGGGGGATATGGCTACACCTTC; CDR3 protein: CASSLVAGGYGYTF
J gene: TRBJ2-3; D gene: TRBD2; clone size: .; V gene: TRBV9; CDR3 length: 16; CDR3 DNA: TGTGCCAGCAGCAGTCGGGAGGGAGGGAGCACAGATACGCAGTATTTT; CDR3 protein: CASSSREGGSTDTQYF
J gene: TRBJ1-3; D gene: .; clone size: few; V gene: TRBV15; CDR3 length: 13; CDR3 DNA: TGTGCCACCAGCTCAGGGAGGCTAAACACCATATATTTT; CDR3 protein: CATSSGRLNTIYF
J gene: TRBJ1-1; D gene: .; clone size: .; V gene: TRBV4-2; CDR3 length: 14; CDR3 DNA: TGTGCCAGCAGCCAAGGTAACCAGAACACTGAAGCTTTCTTT; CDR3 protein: CASSQGNQNTEAFF